These 12 T cell receptor beta chains originate from one sample sequenced in a study of T cell responses to AZD1222 COVID-19 vaccine. Produced via immunoSEQ multiplex PCR; TCRdb's table is partial and in-frame only. The sample carries about 260,000 clones, 85% to 95% recorded once. The sequencing here drew on peripheral blood, taken on day 0 of AZD1222 vaccination. The source is an adult in good health.

This chain uses TRBV2 with TRBJ1-1; 7 bases map to TRBD1. The V and J ends lost 8 bases and 4 bases, in that order; junction bases with no gene match: 7. Per germline, CDR1 SNHLY and CDR2 FYNNEI. The CDR3 length is 13 residues. This CDR3 reads CASRTEGATEAFF. CDR3 nucleotides: TGTGCCAGCCGCACCGAGGGGGCCACTGAAGCTTTCTTT.

The rearrangement links TRBV20-1 to TRBJ1-2; D is uncertain. Germline CDR1 is DFQATT and CDR2 is SNEGSKA (reference sequence). Deletions cut 6 bases from V and 7 bases from J, with 12 bases between. The CDR3 loop spans 11 amino acids. Written as DNA, the CDR3 is TGCAGTGCCGACCCTGCCAGTGGCTACACCTTC. It codes for CSADPASGYTF.

This clone was detected once. The V call is TRBV2, the J call TRBJ1-5; D call uncertain. The CDR3 contains 15 residues. From germline, CDR1 is SNHLY and CDR2 FYNNEI. V lost 2 bases, J lost 6 bases, and 14 bases lay in between. In DNA, the CDR3 is TGTGCCAGCAGTGAAAGGCCTGTAGGTAGTCAGCCCCAGCATTTT. Translating gives CASSERPVGSQPQHF. Drawing the rest from reference TRBV2 and TRBJ1-5, the complete variable domain is EPEVTQTPSHQVTQMGQEVILRCVPISNHLYFYWYRQILGQKVEFLVSFYNNEISEKSEIFDDQFSVERPDGSNFTLKIRSTKLEDSAMYFCASSERPVGSQPQHFGDGTRLSIL.

The chain uses TRBV28 and TRBJ1-5; D gene unclear. The V end was cut by 8 bases, the J end by 0 bases, with 11 bases between. The germline V gene encodes CDR1 MDHEN and CDR2 SYDVKM. The CDR3 loop spans 14 amino acids. CDR3 amino acids: CASPPVNSNQPQHF. For the CDR3, the DNA is TGTGCCAGCCCCCCGGTGAATAGCAATCAGCCCCAGCATTTT.

The V and J genes are TRBV7-2 and TRBJ2-1; D is possibly TRBD1 (6 bases). The CDR3 loop spans 15 amino acids. Per germline, CDR1 SGHTA and CDR2 FQGNSA. Between the trimmed V and J ends, which lost 2 bases and 4 bases, there was a span of 12 bases. The CDR3 region is CASSLRGDIYNEQFF. The CDR3, as DNA: TGTGCCAGCAGCTTAAGAGGGGACATATACAATGAGCAGTTCTTC.

This chain joins TRBV24-1 and TRBJ2-7; D is possibly TRBD1 (6 bases). The germline V gene has CDR1 KGHDR and CDR2 SFDVKD. The CDR3 sequence is 15 residues long. Trimming cost V 3 bases and J 3 bases, with 14 bases left between them. CDR3 bases: TGTGCCACCAGTGATGGACAGCGATACGTCTACGAGCAGTACTTC. Its translation is CATSDGQRYVYEQYF.

This sequence joins TRBV4-1 and TRBJ1-2; no firm D call. V lost 0 bases and J 8 bases, leaving 19 bases between the germline ends. Germline CDR1 reads MGHRA; CDR2 reads YSYEKL. The CDR3 has 16 residues. The CDR3 bases are TGCGCCAGCAGCCAAGAGCGGGTTGGCGCGAATAACGGCTACACCTTC. Encoded protein: CASSQERVGANNGYTF.

The V gene is TRBV30, the J gene TRBJ1-1; D is ambiguous. The germline gives CDR1 GTSNPN, CDR2 SVGIG (reference sequence). Trimming removed 2 bases from V and 4 bases from J, with 5 bases in between. The CDR3 length is 11 residues. The CDR3 DNA reads as TGTGCCTGGAGTTTAAGCACTGAAGCTTTCTTT. Translated, it gives CAWSLSTEAFF.

In the case of this clone: The identical CDR3 is also encoded by other nucleotide sequences in the sample. CDR3 loop: CASSLGASGYNEQFF. CDR3 sequence (DNA): TGTGCCAGCAGCTTGGGAGCTAGCGGGTACAATGAGCAGTTCTTC. This sequence joins TRBV5-4 and TRBJ2-1; 8 nucleotides agree with TRBD2. With V trimmed by 0 bases and J by 4 bases, 3 bases remained unmatched. The germline CDR1 and CDR2 sequences are SGHNT and YYREEE (reference sequence). CDR3 size: 15 residues.

About this clone itself: The CDR3 carries no conserved terminal phenylalanine or tryptophan, so it likely arises from a read error. This chain uses TRBV9 with TRBJ1-2; D ambiguous. The V gene lost 3 bases and the J gene lost 4 bases, with 16 bases spanning the gap. This CDR3 contains 15 residues. Germline V CDR1 and CDR2: SGDLS, YYNGEE. CDR3 residues: CASSARTDRGYGYTL. Here the CDR3 DNA reads TGTGCCAGCAGCGCTCGGACGGATCGTGGCTATGGCTACACCCTC.

The chain uses TRBV9 and TRBJ1-1; the D is unclear. V lost 0 bases to trimming and J lost 1 base, with 7 bases between them. This CDR3 has 14 residues. Germline V lookup: CDR1 SGDLS, CDR2 YYNGEE. CDR3 bases: TGTGCCAGCAGCGTAGTCGACACGAACACTGAAGCTTTCTTT. Protein product: CASSVVDTNTEAFF.

The CDR3 bases are TGTGCCAGCAGGCCTTCTGGGGCCAACGTCCTGACTTTC. Residues: CASRPSGANVLTF. The V call is TRBV27, the J call TRBJ2-6, with D unresolved. Germline assignment: CDR1 MNHEY and CDR2 SMNVEV (reference sequence). The CDR3 has 13 residues. Between the trimmed V and J ends, which lost 6 bases and 1 base, there was a span of 4 bases.